The sequence of this TCR beta chain was determined in a study of T cells in Graves' hyperthyroidism and ophthalmopathy. Study-wide results and limits: Stable hyperthyroidism was separated from ophthalmopathy by a model based on 13 V-J features.

The CDR3 has 14 amino acids. The germline gives CDR1 MNHNY, CDR2 SVGAGI (reference sequence). Trimming took 2 bases from V and 7 from J, leaving 12 bases between them. Each patient was aged 18 to 65 and had newly diagnosed hyperthyroidism of under 2 months' duration. This clonotype was counted ten times or more. Its matching antigen is unknown. RNA transcripts yielded amplified TCR beta CDR3 regions. A first-round RT-PCR of the TCR CDR3 used the HTBI primer set. Using its own MiXCR run on the multiplex PCR reads, TCRdb lists one record per CDR3 protein. The table shows around 350,000 distinct CDR3 sequences, with roughly 13% occurring only once.

This rearrangement joins TRBV6-6 to TRBJ1-5, with D perhaps matching TRBD1 (5 bases). The TCR originated in a woman younger than 30 with Graves' hyperthyroidism. The specimen sequenced was blood. CDR3 nucleotide sequence: TGTGCCAGCAGTTACGTCGGGGGGACCCAGCCCCAGCATTTT. Amino acid sequence: CASSYVGGTQPQHF.